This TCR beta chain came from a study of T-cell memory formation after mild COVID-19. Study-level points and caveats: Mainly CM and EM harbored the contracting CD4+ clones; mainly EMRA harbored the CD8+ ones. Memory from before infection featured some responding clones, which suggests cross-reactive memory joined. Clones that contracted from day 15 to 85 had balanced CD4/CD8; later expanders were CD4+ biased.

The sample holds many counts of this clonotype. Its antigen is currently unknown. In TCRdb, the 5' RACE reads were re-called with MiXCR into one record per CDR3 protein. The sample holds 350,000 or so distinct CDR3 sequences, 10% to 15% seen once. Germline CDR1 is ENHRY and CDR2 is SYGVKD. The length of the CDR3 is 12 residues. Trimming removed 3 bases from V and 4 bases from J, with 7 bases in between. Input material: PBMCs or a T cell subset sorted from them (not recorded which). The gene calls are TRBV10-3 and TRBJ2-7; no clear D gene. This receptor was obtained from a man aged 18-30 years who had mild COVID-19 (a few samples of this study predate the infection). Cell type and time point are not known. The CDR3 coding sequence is TGTGCCATCAGTGACAACGGATACGAGCAGTACGTC. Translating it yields CAISDNGYEQYV.